One sample yielded the 20 T cell receptor beta chains listed below, sequenced in a study of neoadjuvant anti-PD-1 for oral cavity cancer. The method was immunoSEQ multiplex PCR; TCRdb's version includes in-frame clones alone and lacks a portion of them. The sample carries about 79,000 clones, approximately 82% recorded once. This material consisted of PBMCs, taken before nivolumab (anti-PD-1) treatment. These TCRs come from a person aged 35-79 years with oral cavity squamous cell carcinoma.

This rearrangement joins TRBV5-1 to TRBJ2-7; unclear D gene. V was clipped by 7 bases and J by 4 bases, with 15 bases between them. This CDR3 has 13 amino acids. Germline V gene data show CDR1 as SGHRS and CDR2 as YFSETQ. Written as DNA, the CDR3 is TGCGCCAGCGTACCCGAGACTGGGTACGAGCAGTACTTC. Amino acid sequence: CASVPETGYEQYF.

This clone was seen only a few times. V and J are TRBV27 and TRBJ1-5, with D perhaps matching TRBD1 (6 bases). The germline V gene encodes CDR1 MNHEY and CDR2 SMNVEV (reference sequence). This CDR3 has 13 amino acids. V was shortened by 6 bases and J by 5 bases, with 11 bases between the two germline ends. For the CDR3, the DNA is TGTGCCAGCAGCCAGAGGGGGGATCAGCCCCAGCATTTT. This gives the protein CASSQRGDQPQHF.

This clone was picked up a small number of times. This chain uses TRBV27 with TRBJ1-5; 9 bases are shared with TRBD1. This CDR3 spans 14 amino acids. The junction had 5 bases not matched to a gene; V was cut back by 5 bases and J by 6 bases. CDR1 and CDR2 from the germline V gene are MNHEY and SMNVEV (reference sequence). The CDR3 nucleotides read TGTGCCAGCAGTCAAACAGGGGGCGGTCAGCCCCAGCATTTT. Its translation: CASSQTGGGQPQHF.

This clone has just one count. The genes are TRBV6-5 and TRBJ2-7, with D perhaps matching TRBD2 (5 bases). In germline, CDR1 is MNHEY, CDR2 SVGAGI. The germline V and J ends were trimmed by 2 bases and 3 bases, with 14 bases remaining between them. The CDR3 contains 15 residues. The CDR3 region is CASSYGWGSDYEQYF. The CDR3 DNA sequence: TGTGCCAGCAGTTACGGATGGGGTAGCGACTACGAGCAGTACTTC.

About this clone itself: An end of the junction does not agree with germline; a read error may underlie this. The chain employs TRBV10-3 and TRBJ1-1; no reliable D call. This CDR3 contains 12 residues. In germline, CDR1 is ENHRY, CDR2 SYGVKD. The CDR3 DNA reads TGTGCCACCAGTAGGACTAGCACTGAAGCTTTCTTT. Translation gives CATSRTSTEAFF.

The rearrangement links TRBV6-1 to TRBJ2-3; 11 bases fit TRBD2. V lost 7 bases and J lost 5; bases outside the gene matches: 8. CDR3 length: 15 amino acids. CDR1 MNHNS and CDR2 SASEGT come from the germline V gene. The DNA of the CDR3 is TGTGCCAGCACTCCTACTAGCGGGAGTGGAGATACGCAGTATTTT. Translated, it gives CASTPTSGSGDTQYF.

This chain uses TRBV11-3 with TRBJ1-1; D not resolved. Germline V lookup: CDR1 SGHNT, CDR2 YENEEA. With 5 bases removed from V and 5 bases from J, the gap between germline ends came to 15 bases. The CDR3 totals 14 residues. In DNA form, the CDR3 reads TGTGCCAGCAGCCCCTTTGGCAGGCCGACTGAAGCTTTCTTT. This codes for CASSPFGRPTEAFF.

The V gene is TRBV4-1, the J gene TRBJ1-5; TRBD1 agrees at 8 bases. CDR1 is MGHRA and CDR2 is YSYEKL in the germline V gene. The CDR3 extends over 17 amino acids. V shed 1 base, J shed 5 bases, and the junction held 10 bases outside the gene matches. The CDR3 is CASSQGRDRGRYQPQHF. For the CDR3, the DNA is TGCGCCAGCAGCCAAGGTCGTGACAGGGGCCGATATCAGCCCCAGCATTTT.

V and J are TRBV27 and TRBJ2-2; D gene unclear. From germline, CDR1 is MNHEY and CDR2 SMNVEV (reference sequence). The CDR3 runs 14 residues. Trimming stripped 5 bases from V and 7 bases from J, with 14 bases between. This CDR3 reads CASSTRPVDGELFF. In DNA form, the CDR3 reads TGTGCCAGCAGTACCCGGCCTGTGGACGGGGAGCTGTTTTTT.

CDR3 sequence reads: CSVGTGADTQYF. CDR3 sequence (DNA): TGCAGCGTCGGGACAGGGGCAGATACGCAGTATTTT. The genes are TRBV29-1 and TRBJ2-3; 10 nucleotides align to TRBD1. Per germline, CDR1 SQVTM and CDR2 ANQGSEA. With 6 bases clipped from V and 4 bases from J, the junction kept 1 base outside the gene matches. This CDR3 has 12 residues.

The rearrangement uses TRBV19 and TRBJ2-6; TRBD1 matches at 9 bases. V shed 9 bases and J 4 bases; nucleotides not matched to a gene: 7. This CDR3 region has 15 residues. CDR1 and CDR2 (germline): LNHDA, SQIVND (reference sequence). The CDR3 loop reads CASTGGRSGANVLTF. DNA of the CDR3: TGTGCCAGCACAGGGGGCCGGTCGGGGGCCAACGTCCTGACTTTC.

CDR3 sequence reads: CASSPRGTRNTEAFF. The CDR3 DNA reads as TGTGCCAGCAGCCCCCGCGGGACCCGGAACACTGAAGCTTTCTTT. This rearrangement joins TRBV9 to TRBJ1-1, with D perhaps TRBD1 (5 bases). Germline lookup yields CDR1 SGDLS and CDR2 YYNGEE. The ends were cut back, 4 bases at V and 1 base at J, with 14 bases in the middle. The CDR3 sequence is 15 residues long.

This clone was detected a few times. The chain couples TRBV27 to TRBJ2-7, with TRBD1 matching 10 bases. From germline, CDR1 is MNHEY and CDR2 SMNVEV (reference sequence). With 3 bases clipped from V and 3 bases from J, the junction kept 2 bases outside the gene matches. The CDR3 runs 14 residues. CDR3 in DNA: TGTGCCAGCAGTTTGACAGGGGGCGTCTACGAGCAGTACTTC. Translation: CASSLTGGVYEQYF.

The V call is TRBV12-5, the J call TRBJ1-4; TRBD1 matches at 7 bases. J was trimmed by 10 bases and V by 2 bases; bases with no gene match: 4. This CDR3 contains 13 residues. Per germline, CDR1 LGHNT and CDR2 FRNRAP. CDR3 nucleotides: TGTGCTAGTGGTTTGACCCAGGGGGGAAAACTGTTTTTT. It yields the protein CASGLTQGGKLFF.

Remarks on this clone: One junction end does not reproduce the germline sequence, and a read error may be involved. The chain couples TRBV30 to TRBJ1-4; a possible D gene is TRBD1 (6 bases). Looked up from germline, CDR1 is GTSNPN and CDR2 is SVGIG (reference sequence). The CDR3 is made up of 12 amino acids. This CDR3 is CAWSVGGEKLFF. The CDR3, as DNA: TGTGCCTGGAGTGTAGGGGGGGAAAAGCTGTTTTTT.

Details on this clone: Other DNA sequences in the same sample also yield this CDR3. V is TRBV2 and J is TRBJ2-6; the D is unclear. Between the trimmed V and J ends, which lost 3 bases and 0 bases, there was a span of 9 bases. This CDR3 is built from 16 residues. From germline, CDR1 is SNHLY and CDR2 FYNNEI. The CDR3 DNA reads as TGTGCCAGCAGTGACTTGGGGTTCTCTGGGGCCAACGTCCTGACTTTC. It codes for CASSDLGFSGANVLTF.

V is TRBV4-1 and J is TRBJ2-3, with a tentative D call TRBD2 (6 bases). The germline V gene encodes CDR1 MGHRA and CDR2 YSYEKL. V was trimmed by 2 bases and J by 0 bases, leaving 24 bases between them. The CDR3 length is 20 residues. DNA of the CDR3: TGCGCCAGCAGCCAACCCCTCCGCGTGGGGGGAGCCTCTAGCACAGATACGCAGTATTTT. It translates to CASSQPLRVGGASSTDTQYF.

The chain is built from TRBV19 and TRBJ1-3; 7 bases agree with TRBD1. The CDR3 length is 14 residues. The trim removed 9 bases at V and 1 base at J, leaving 6 bases unmatched. Germline loops: CDR1 LNHDA, CDR2 SQIVND (reference sequence). DNA for the CDR3: TGTGCCAGCTGCAGGGGGGGTTCTGGAAACACCATATATTTT. This translates into CASCRGGSGNTIYF. Combining the CDR3 with reference TRBV19 and TRBJ1-3 gives the whole variable domain DGGITQSPKYLFRKEGQNVTLSCEQNLNHDAMYWYRQDPGQGLRLIYYSQIVNDFQKGDIAEGYSVSREKKESFPLTVTSAQKNPTAFYLCASCRGGSGNTIYFGEGSWLTVV.

The chain employs TRBV9 and TRBJ2-5; D possibly matches TRBD1 or TRBD2 (5 bases each). V was cut by 3 bases and J by 5 bases, with 17 bases left in between. Germline CDR1 SGDLS, CDR2 YYNGEE. The CDR3 is made up of 15 amino acids. This chain's CDR3 is CASSASGTPVETQYF. CDR3 DNA: TGTGCCAGCAGCGCCTCCGGGACCCCCGTGGAGACCCAGTACTTC.

The V call is TRBV5-6, the J call TRBJ2-3; 11 bases match TRBD2. Trimming at V came to 4 bases and at J to 4 bases, leaving 11 bases not matched to a gene. The germline V gene has CDR1 SGHDT and CDR2 YYEEEE. The length of the CDR3 is 17 residues. Here the CDR3 DNA reads TGTGCCAGCAGCCCCAACATCCTAGCGGGAGGCGCAGATACGCAGTATTTT. Protein sequence: CASSPNILAGGADTQYF.